This T cell receptor (beta chain) comes out of a study of neoadjuvant anti-PD-1 for oral cavity cancer. The study, taken as a whole, reports: Each response group had just a few patients in TCR analyses.

Time point here: after neoadjuvant nivolumab, at surgical resection. As regards this clone: The antigen is unknown.

The CDR3 loop spans 14 amino acids. CDR1 and CDR2 from the germline V gene are GTSNPN and SVGIG (reference sequence). V was shortened by 3 bases and J by 1 base, with 13 bases between the two germline ends. Blood libraries mostly used 400 to 500 ng genomic DNA, six replicates each. The data were produced by immunoSEQ multiplex PCR, yet TCRdb's version contains in-frame clones alone and is incomplete. The top ten clones hold less than 3.5% of a sample with about 14,000 clones, roughly 74% of them seen once. This TCR was sampled from a person aged 40 to 85 with oral cavity squamous cell carcinoma. The source material was PBMCs, sampled after nivolumab (anti-PD-1) treatment. The chain is built from TRBV30 and TRBJ2-7, with TRBD1 as a possible D gene (6 bases). The CDR3: CAWRREGQSYEQYF. CDR3 sequence (DNA): TGTGCCTGGAGGAGGGAAGGACAGTCCTACGAGCAGTACTTC.